The T cell receptor beta chain under discussion was sequenced for a study of T cells in Graves' hyperthyroidism and ophthalmopathy. CDR1 is LGHNT and CDR2 is FRNRAP in the germline V gene. The CDR3 has 15 residues. Trimming removed 5 bases from V and 0 bases from J; junction bases left unmatched: 4. TCR beta CDR3 regions were amplified from RNA transcripts. A first-round RT-PCR of the TCR CDR3 used the HTBI primer set. TCRdb fed the multiplex PCR reads into MiXCR, producing one record per CDR3 protein. The table shows 640,000 or so distinct CDR3 sequences, with 14% to 15% occurring only once. Sequencing was carried out using blood. This clonotype was sampled from a woman aged 40 to 50 with Graves' ophthalmopathy. V is TRBV12-5 and J is TRBJ1-5, with 7 bases fitting TRBD1. The CDR3 loop reads CASGLGQYSNQPQHF. DNA of the CDR3: TGTGCTAGTGGTCTGGGACAGTATAGCAATCAGCCCCAGCATTTT.